This T cell receptor (beta chain) is drawn from a study of blood T cell repertoires in COVID-19. Study overall: T cells, B-cell-depleted T cells, or PBMCs provided the cDNA or gDNA that served as material.

Methods used by the authors: Amplification of reference gene primers provided the estimated nucleated cell counts. Profiling relied on immunoSEQ multiplex PCR, and the TCRdb table lists in-frame clones only, not all of them. That table supplies the V and J calls and clone size; D and trimming were determined from the DNA. The sample records 190,000 or so clones, around 87% being singletons. The CDR3 is 17 amino acids. The germline V gene has CDR1 SNHLY and CDR2 FYNNEI. The V and J ends lost 0 bases and 3 bases respectively, with 15 bases between them. The V and J genes are TRBV2 and TRBJ2-1; D gene ambiguous. The sequencing sample was made of peripheral blood. This receptor was taken from a woman between 18 and 29 years old who had recovered from COVID-19. The CDR3 DNA reads TGTGCCAGCAGTGAAGCGAGCCAGCCTAGATTCTACAATGAGCAGTTCTTC. Amino acids: CASSEASQPRFYNEQFF.